This T cell receptor beta chain was sequenced for a study of preoperative IRX-2 immunotherapy in early breast cancer. V dropped 5 bases and J dropped 7; count of bases not matched to a gene: 4. The CDR3 totals 14 residues. Per the germline V gene, CDR1 is LNHDA and CDR2 is SQIVND (reference sequence). Generated by immunoSEQ multiplex PCR, the TCRdb table keeps only in-frame clones and is missing some. The repertoire holds roughly 29,000 clones, with about 90% as singletons. The treatment here: preoperative locoregional IRX-2 cytokine immunotherapy. The receptor was derived from a human donor with breast cancer. The chain joins TRBV19 to TRBJ2-1, with 11 nucleotides matching TRBD2. The biological material was taken from a patient treated with IRX-2 immunotherapy. The CDR3 bases are TGTGCCAGTAGTGTAGGACTAGCGGGTAATGAGCAGTTCTTC. Translated: CASSVGLAGNEQFF.